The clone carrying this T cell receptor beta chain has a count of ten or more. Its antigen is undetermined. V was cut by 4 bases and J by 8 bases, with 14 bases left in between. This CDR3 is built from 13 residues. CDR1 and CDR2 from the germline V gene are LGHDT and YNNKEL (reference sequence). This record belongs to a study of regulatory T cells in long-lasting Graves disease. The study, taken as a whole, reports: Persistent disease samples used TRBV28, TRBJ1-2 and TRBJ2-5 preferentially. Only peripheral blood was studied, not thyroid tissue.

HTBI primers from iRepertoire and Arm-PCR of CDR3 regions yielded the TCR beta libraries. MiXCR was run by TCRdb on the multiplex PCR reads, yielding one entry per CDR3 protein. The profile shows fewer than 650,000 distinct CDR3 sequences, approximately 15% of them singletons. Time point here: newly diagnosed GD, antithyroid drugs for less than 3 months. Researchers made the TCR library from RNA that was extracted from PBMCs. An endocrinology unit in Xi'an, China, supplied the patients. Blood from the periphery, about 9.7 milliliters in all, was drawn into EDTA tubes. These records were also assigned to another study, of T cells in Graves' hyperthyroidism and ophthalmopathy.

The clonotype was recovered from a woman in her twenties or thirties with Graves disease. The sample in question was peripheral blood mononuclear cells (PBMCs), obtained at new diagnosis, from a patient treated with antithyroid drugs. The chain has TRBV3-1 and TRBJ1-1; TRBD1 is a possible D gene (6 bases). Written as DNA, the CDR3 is TGTGCCAGCAGCCGACTAACAGGGACCGAAGCTTTCTTT. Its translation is CASSRLTGTEAFF.